This TCR beta chain was sequenced during a study of cytomegalovirus exposure and HLA in healthy donors listed by TCRdb under 2017. Some background on the complete study: An earlier analysis of roughly 500 of the donors reported about 300 Gb of sequence data and 100 million to 120 million unique TCR beta sequences obtained from approximately 180 million T cells. Around 320 gigabases of sequencing data and approximately 93 million unique TCR sequences were included in an early release covering 550 to 650 HLA-typed donors. The genetic ancestry cluster associated with self-reported Caucasian donors included around four fifths of the 398 genotyped donors. The study aimed to test whether signatures of past pathogen exposure could be identified by cataloging public T cell receptors. The study profiled the T cell repertoires of about 720 subjects by immunosequencing and related them to cytomegalovirus serostatus. Besides the first cohort of 666 subjects, a separate validation cohort made up of about 120 different subjects was used. The study combined high-throughput TCR immunosequencing, statistical association of individual TCRs with disease status, and machine learning to predict cytomegalovirus infection status. A later analysis re-examined previously published TCR beta repertoires from about 700 donors and added high-resolution HLA genotyping to investigate patterns of TCR occurrence. Rather than using new phenotypic data, the later analysis identified candidate immune exposures from TCR beta sequences and from how often those sequences occurred across donors. An earlier analysis of some 600 of the donors applied high-throughput TCR beta sequencing to assess whether each TCR beta V gene segment acted as functional or pseudogenic. Donor age, sex, ethnicity and CMV serostatus were collected together with the repertoire data. A later genetic analysis took genome-wide SNP genotypes for about three fifths of the roughly 670 donors and used that subset as a discovery cohort. All discovery cohort repertoires had been generated on a single sequencing platform. HLA typing covered class I and class II loci at four-digit resolution. Typing coverage varied by locus: roughly 620-640 donors for A, B, C, DRB1 and DQB1; some 520 for DQA1; 606 for DPA1; fewer than 480 for DPB1. Because of strong linkage in the cohort, roughly five DR-DQ haplotypes were treated as single units for association and clustering. On average, approximately 250,000 unique TCR beta nucleotide sequences were sequenced per donor among fewer than 500 genotyped donors of the cohort, with roughly 18% of those sequences being non-productive.

In total, roughly 710 healthy bone marrow donors made up the cohort. Cohort members were all nominally healthy when sampled, although unrecorded immune exposures were likely present. The donor was CMV seropositive and belonged to the group of 250 to 300 seropositive cohort members. A peripheral blood sample was provided by each donor, and peripheral blood mononuclear cells were used for TCR beta sequencing. Genomic DNA was extracted from the blood cell samples with the Qiagen DNeasy Blood Extraction Kit. Libraries were prepared through the immunoSEQ multiplex PCR assay. For the multiplex PCR, a mixture combining 60 forward primers for TCR Vbeta segments and 13 reverse primers for TCR Jbeta segments was used. A multiplex PCR assay on genomic DNA amplified the CDR3 region of rearranged TCR beta genes. The Illumina HiSeq System was used to sequence the amplified TCR beta libraries as 87-base-pair reads. On the authors' methods: A later analysis counted approximately 74 million unique TCR beta chains across the roughly 700 repertoires, and some 11 million of these chains were shared by at least two donors. Raw reads were error-corrected and collapsed into unique sequences by a nearest-neighbor algorithm in which closely related sequences were merged to remove PCR and sequencing errors. Alignment of CDR3 sequences to IMGT reference sequences was used to assign V, D and J gene segments. Each retained sequence needed at least a six-nucleotide match to both a V gene segment and a J gene segment. Rearrangements were classified as productive when the CDR3 lacked stop codons and remained in frame with V and J, and all other rearrangements were classified as non-productive. Following IMGT convention, CDR3 was defined as the stretch from the second conserved V-encoded cysteine up to the conserved J-encoded phenylalanine. The earlier analysis of approximately 590 of the donors excluded any sequence lacking an unambiguous match to a single V gene segment. In an earlier analysis of around 590 of the donors, a V segment was called functional when productive rearrangements were above 56.7%, and segregating when the standard deviation between donors exceeded 5%. A statistical classification framework was developed to diagnose cytomegalovirus status using the catalog of TCR beta chain sequences. In a later analysis, TCR nucleotide sequences were compared against IMGT/GENE-DB human TR gene sequences so that V and J genes could be assigned. In a later analysis, CDR3 sequences and most-parsimonious VDJ recombination scenarios were assigned using the TCRdist pipeline. In a later analysis, each TCR beta chain was defined by its CDR3 amino acid sequence together with its V-gene family, and reads lacking a unique V-gene family were excluded. A later analysis removed 592 highly shared, low-generation-probability nucleotide sequences to deal with suspected cross-contamination and a sequencing artifact. In a later analysis, a clonal expansion index for each public chain was calculated from normalized within-repertoire ranks of inferred template counts. In a later analysis, generation probabilities were computed with a VDJ recombination model fitted to out-of-frame rearrangements, and the resulting probabilities were checked against IGoR. A later analysis scored TCR-TCR, TCR-HLA and TCR-CMV co-occurrence with hypergeometric tests, applying a repertoire-size bias correction to TCR pairs. To estimate false discovery rates, a later analysis permuted the HLA or CMV assignments 20 times. In a later analysis, co-occurring TCRs were grouped with DBSCAN, and TCRdist sequence similarity was added when clustering was performed within HLA-allele-positive subsets. For co-occurrence clustering, repertoires with fewer than 30,000 or more than 120,000 public chains were excluded, along with five repertoires with anomalous nucleotide sharing. TCRdb took over this immuneACCESS table, retaining in-frame rearrangements with V and J assigned. Such tables are incomplete; in checked studies, under half of the missing clones stem from an unresolved V gene, and the remainder is unexplained. V and J calls plus clone size are reproduced from that table; the DNA served to infer D and trimming. In all, the sample holds about 140,000 clones, and approximately 82% of those were seen once. The ten largest make up approximately 1.5% of the sample.

V trim: 6 bases; J trim: 4 bases; unmatched bases: 13. From the cysteine through the phenylalanine, the CDR3 covers 16 amino acids. Only the CDR3 portion is preserved as DNA: 48 bases, with reading frame beginning at the first base. CDR1 and CDR2, per the germline V gene, are MDHEN and SYDVKM. The investigation overall reported the following: An earlier analysis of around 600 of the donors showed that most TCR beta V segments appeared in productive rearrangements either about 87% or about 30% of the time, which broadly matched IMGT annotations. An association between a missense DCLRE1C variant and V-gene and J-gene trimming of TCR beta chains was found in a later genetic analysis and replicated in an independent cohort. Across donors, most TCR sequences were observed very rarely, whereas some public TCRs were present in many individuals. The earlier analysis of 450 to 700 of the donors excluded 15 to 20 rarely observed V segments, including chromosome 9 orphons, because counts were too low. This cohort had only TCR beta chains sequenced, and the lack of alpha or paired-chain data limited which features could be detected. Assigning TCR associations to individual alleles was difficult when HLA alleles, especially DR and DQ, strongly co-occurred. According to a later genetic analysis, donors in an Asian-associated ancestry cluster had fewer N-insertions in productive TCRs than the roughly 660-donor mean. Because the 87-base-pair reads could not distinguish some IMGT-functional V segments, including TRBV6-2 and TRBV6-3, those segments were excluded. A further reported finding was that TCR beta sequences accurately predicted the HLA-A and HLA-B alleles for most subjects in the first cohort. A total of fewer than 200 TCR beta chains were listed by the study as associated with cytomegalovirus. In a later analysis, most CMV-associated TCR beta chains were found to appear HLA-restricted, with HLA associations seemingly driven largely by CMV exposure. Specific HLA alleles were associated with roughly 16,000 TCR beta sequences at a false discovery rate of 0.05 in a later analysis. It was suggested by the authors that the approach could potentially be generalized to other disease states and immunological phenotypes. The classifier was reported to diagnose cytomegalovirus status with high specificity and sensitivity in both the original and validation cohorts. Presence/absence analyses assumed roughly uniform sequencing depth across donors, an assumption that may not hold. Compared with equally common non-associated chains, HLA-associated TCR beta chains in a later analysis were more clonally expanded and had lower generation probabilities. Immune exposure information for the cohort was limited to CMV serostatus. Linkage disequilibrium might explain the correlated functional status among segregating V segments, but an unknown experimental factor could not be ruled out. A few of the identified cytomegalovirus-associated TCR beta chains were confirmed in vitro to be specific for cytomegalovirus antigens. Because HLA typing was missing for some donors at each locus, association tests included only the typed subset. A later analysis found that TCR association rates varied across HLA loci, with DRB1 alleles showing the most associated TCRs and HLA-C alleles the fewest. Several of the top co-occurrence clusters appeared to be linked to parvovirus B19, influenza, CMV and Epstein-Barr virus, according to a later analysis. A cluster of highly shared sequence variants was judged likely to be a technical artifact of the sequencing pipeline.

Concerning this clone itself: Its antigen is currently not known. Base qualities are not at hand, and no much larger clone is one base apart.

The sample consisted of PBMCs. Recombination joined TRBV28 with TRBJ1-2; TRBD1 fits 8 bases in the junction. The sequence came from a man aged 25-40 years in good health and CMV-seropositive. The DNA reads as follows: TGTGCCAGCAGCCCCCCCCTGACAGGGGTTGTCTATGGCTACACCTTC. Translated, this gives CASSPPLTGVVYGYTF.